This passage covers 25 T cell receptor beta chains from one sample sequenced in a study of T cells after yellow fever vaccination. In TCRdb, the 5' RACE reads were re-called with MiXCR into one record per CDR3 protein. The data contain about 200,000 distinct CDR3 sequences, more than 3% of them singletons. The specimen was CD4+ T cells sorted from PBMCs, collected 10 days after the yellow fever booster vaccination. The receptors were sampled from a man between 18 and 29 years old who received the YFV17D yellow fever vaccine.

The chain is built from TRBV18 and TRBJ1-1, with D unresolved. The V gene's germline CDR1 is KGHSH and CDR2 LQKENI. Trimming cost V 7 bases and J 1 base, with 13 bases left between them. The length of the CDR3 is 14 residues. The chain's CDR3 is CASWRLRGNTEAFF. In DNA form, the CDR3 reads TGTGCCAGCTGGCGACTTCGAGGGAACACTGAAGCTTTCTTT.

Many counts were recorded for this clonotype. The CDR3 bases are TGTGCCAGCAGCCAAGGGGGACCCCAGAACACTGAAGCTTTCTTT. Protein: CASSQGGPQNTEAFF. The J gene is TRBJ1-1, the V gene TRBV4-2, with TRBD1 as a possible D gene (5 bases). CDR3 length equals 15 residues. Germline CDR1 reads LGHNA; CDR2 reads YNFKEQ. Trimming shortened V by 1 base and J by 1 base, and 10 bases separated the two germline ends.

This clonotype was found many times. The chain couples TRBV23-1 to TRBJ2-3, with no clear D. TRBV23-1 is noted as an ORF with a role that remains uncertain. V lost 0 bases, J lost 11 bases, and 6 bases lay in between. The CDR3 has 11 amino acids. The CDR3 nucleotides are TGCGCCAGCAGTCAATCATATGGGCAGTATTTT. Residues: CASSQSYGQYF.

The chain employs TRBV29-1 and TRBJ2-3; weak D call: TRBD1 (5 bases). The CDR3 loop spans 12 amino acids. The germline V gene encodes CDR1 SQVTM and CDR2 ANQGSEA. V lost 4 bases and J lost 3, with 8 bases in between. This chain's CDR3 is CSVVGVTDTQYF. The CDR3 DNA is TGCAGCGTTGTAGGGGTTACAGATACGCAGTATTTT.

The gene calls are TRBV5-4 and TRBJ2-3; 10 bases are shared with TRBD2. Germline CDR1 is SGHNT and CDR2 is YYREEE (reference sequence). The CDR3 spans 15 residues. The ends lost 0 bases at V and 6 bases at J; junction bases unmatched: 4. The CDR3 reads CASSLGAGGPDTQYF. The CDR3 nucleotides are TGTGCCAGCAGCTTGGGAGCGGGGGGGCCCGATACGCAGTATTTT.

The chain joins TRBV25-1 to TRBJ1-2; possibly TRBD1 for D (5 bases). This CDR3 is 13 amino acids long. Looked up from germline, CDR1 is MGHDK and CDR2 is SYGVNS. V was pared by 4 bases and J by 4 bases, with 10 bases between. The CDR3 region is CASSGTGLYGYTF. Written as DNA, the CDR3 is TGTGCCAGCAGTGGAACAGGCCTCTATGGCTACACCTTC.

This clonotype came up many times. The J gene is TRBJ2-2, the V gene TRBV7-2; 8 nucleotides match TRBD2. CDR1 SGHTA and CDR2 FQGNSA come from the germline V gene. Trimming removed 8 bases from V and 6 bases from J; junction bases left unmatched: 11. The CDR3 covers 15 residues. The CDR3 reads CASGFLGLGAGELFF. The CDR3 DNA reads as TGTGCCAGCGGATTCCTGGGACTAGGAGCCGGGGAGCTGTTTTTT.

The chain employs TRBV2 and TRBJ1-5; D is ambiguous. V gave up 3 bases and J gave up 11 bases, with 11 bases separating them. CDR3 length: 12 residues. Germline V gene sequence: CDR1 SNHLY, CDR2 FYNNEI. The CDR3 region is CASSDRGRTQHF. CDR3 sequence (DNA): TGTGCCAGCAGTGATCGCGGCCGGACCCAGCATTTT.

There are many counts of this clonotype. V and J are TRBV5-1 and TRBJ2-1, with no clear D. V was shortened by 4 bases and J by 2 bases, with 10 bases between the two germline ends. This CDR3 region has 14 residues. Looked up from germline, CDR1 is SGHRS and CDR2 is YFSETQ. The CDR3 reads CASSGSPPYNEQFF. CDR3 coding DNA: TGCGCCAGCAGCGGCAGCCCACCCTACAATGAGCAGTTCTTC.

The chain links TRBV5-1 to TRBJ2-1; possibly TRBD1 or TRBD2 for D (6 bases each). This CDR3 is built from 14 residues. Trimming pared 0 bases from V and 5 bases from J, leaving 9 bases between. Germline loops: CDR1 SGHRS, CDR2 YFSETQ. DNA for the CDR3: TGCGCCAGCAGCTTGGATGGGGGGCACAATGAGCAGTTCTTC. Translation: CASSLDGGHNEQFF.

This sequence joins TRBV23-1 and TRBJ2-4, with D hard to call. TRBV23-1 is an ORF for which the function is uncertain. CDR3 length: 18 amino acids. The V end lost 4 bases, the J end lost 0 bases, and 19 bases lay between the germline ends. Here the CDR3 DNA reads TGCGCCAGCAGTCCCCTGGGCCCGGAGAGACTAGCCAAAAACATTCAGTACTTC. Its translation is CASSPLGPERLAKNIQYF.

The rearrangement joins TRBV4-2 to TRBJ1-6; D remains ambiguous. The V end lost 1 base, the J end lost 8 bases, and 6 bases lay between the germline ends. Per germline, CDR1 LGHNA and CDR2 YNFKEQ. This CDR3 is built from 13 residues. Here the CDR3 DNA reads TGTGCCAGCAGCCAAGGCACGGATTCACCCCTCCACTTT. Protein sequence: CASSQGTDSPLHF.

This clonotype was counted between two and nine times. The rearrangement links TRBV5-1 to TRBJ1-5; no reliable D call. The CDR3 is 15 residues long. Germline-derived CDR1 and CDR2 are SGHRS and YFSETQ. V was clipped by 1 base and J by 3 bases, with 11 bases between them. CDR3 sequence (DNA): TGCGCCAGCAGCTTGAACAATTCCCCCAATCAGCCCCAGCATTTT. The encoded protein is CASSLNNSPNQPQHF.

This clonotype was recorded at least ten times. CDR3 nucleotide sequence: TGCAGCGTTCAAGCGTTCGGGTCCTACGAGCAGTACTTC. Amino acids: CSVQAFGSYEQYF. This chain links TRBV29-1 with TRBJ2-7; D unresolved. With 5 bases removed from V and 1 base from J, the gap between germline ends came to 12 bases. Germline V lookup: CDR1 SQVTM, CDR2 ANQGSEA. The CDR3 loop spans 13 amino acids.

The chain employs TRBV20-1 and TRBJ2-7; 14 bases agree with TRBD2. The CDR3 spans 14 residues. After removal of 5 bases from V and 0 bases from J, the junction contained 0 bases not matched to a gene. Germline CDR1 and CDR2: DFQATT and SNEGSKA (reference sequence). CDR3 DNA: TGCAGTGCTGGGACTAGCGGGAGCTCCTACGAGCAGTACGTC. Translating it yields CSAGTSGSSYEQYV.

This clonotype was counted at least ten times. The chain couples TRBV7-9 to TRBJ2-6, with a weak D call TRBD1 (5 bases). Trimming took 8 bases from V and 0 from J, leaving 8 bases between them. The CDR3 is 14 amino acids. The germline CDR1 and CDR2 sequences are SEHNR and FQNEAQ (reference sequence). The CDR3 here is CASEDNSGANVLTF. The CDR3 coding sequence is TGTGCCAGCGAGGACAACTCTGGGGCCAACGTCCTGACTTTC.

This clonotype was recorded a few times. CDR3 nucleotides: TGTGCCCTGTCCCTAATCGGGAACTACGAGCAGTACTTC. Translated: CALSLIGNYEQYF. The chain joins TRBV30 to TRBJ2-7; TRBD2 is a possible D gene (5 bases). The germline V gene encodes CDR1 GTSNPN and CDR2 SVGIG (reference sequence). Trimming stripped 8 bases from V and 3 bases from J, with 17 bases between. This CDR3 contains 13 residues.

The V gene is TRBV2, the J gene TRBJ1-4; D not resolved. The germline V gene has CDR1 SNHLY and CDR2 FYNNEI. Trimming stripped 6 bases from V and 5 bases from J, with 10 bases between. The CDR3 covers 13 residues. The CDR3 DNA reads TGTGCCAGCAGGGAGGGCCAAAATGAAAAACTGTTTTTT. Translating it yields CASREGQNEKLFF.

This clonotype showed up many times. V and J are TRBV3-1 and TRBJ2-7; no clear D gene. The CDR3 loop spans 11 amino acids. The germline gives CDR1 LGHDT, CDR2 YNNKEL (reference sequence). V was cut by 4 bases and J by 5 bases, with 6 bases left in between. The CDR3 here is CASSPKDEQYV. The CDR3 nucleotides are TGTGCCAGCAGCCCAAAGGACGAGCAGTACGTC.

This clonotype was detected many times. The rearrangement links TRBV6-2 or TRBV6-3 to TRBJ2-7, with D tentatively TRBD1 (5 bases). The CDR3 sequence is 16 residues long. With 0 bases removed from V and 7 bases from J, the gap between germline ends came to 19 bases. Germline V gene sequence: CDR1 MNHEY, CDR2 SVGEGT. The CDR3 sequence is CASSYSLTSRANEQYF. The CDR3 nucleotides read TGTGCCAGCAGTTACTCCTTAACATCCAGGGCAAATGAGCAGTACTTC.

At least ten counts were recorded for this clonotype. The genes are TRBV6-2 or TRBV6-3 and TRBJ2-1, with 7 bases matching TRBD2. CDR1 and CDR2 from the germline V gene are MNHEY and SVGEGT. J was trimmed by 5 bases and V by 2 bases; bases with no gene match: 6. The CDR3 is 15 amino acids. The CDR3 region is CASSYDGGMNNEQFF. CDR3 nucleotides: TGTGCCAGCAGTTACGACGGGGGGATGAACAATGAGCAGTTCTTC.

J is TRBJ2-1 and V is TRBV12-3 or TRBV12-4; D assignment may be TRBD1 or TRBD2 (5 bases each). The ends were cut back, 4 bases at V and 4 bases at J, with 17 bases in the middle. CDR3 length equals 16 residues. The CDR3 DNA reads TGTGCCAGCAGTTCCCTGGGACGGAGGCCTTACAATGAGCAGTTCTTC. This sequence encodes CASSSLGRRPYNEQFF.

This clonotype was seen ten or more times. This chain connects TRBV12-3 or TRBV12-4 to TRBJ1-5, with D tentatively TRBD1 (5 bases). This CDR3 spans 16 amino acids. The V end lost 3 bases, the J end lost 7 bases, and 19 bases lay between the germline ends. The CDR3 bases are TGTGCCAGCAGTTTTGGAGCAGGGACCTTGAGGCAGCCCCAGCATTTT. As protein: CASSFGAGTLRQPQHF.

The chain uses TRBV28 and TRBJ2-7; 8 bases are a match to TRBD2. The CDR3 length is 15 residues. Germline V gives CDR1 MDHEN, CDR2 SYDVKM. The J segment lost 4 bases and the V segment lost 6 bases, leaving 11 bases of the junction unmatched. Here the CDR3 DNA reads TGTGCCAGCAGGCCCGGGGGGGGCGGGAAGTACGAGCAGTACGTC. It codes for CASRPGGGGKYEQYV.

This clonotype turned up a few times. The rearrangement joins TRBV7-2 to TRBJ2-2; 8 positions agree with TRBD2. There are 16 residues in the CDR3. CDR1 and CDR2 (germline): SGHTA, FQGNSA. Unmatched junction bases numbered 5, after V lost 5 bases and J lost 0 bases. The CDR3 sequence is CASSTRAGANTGELFF. DNA for the CDR3: TGTGCCAGCAGCACCCGAGCGGGGGCGAACACCGGGGAGCTGTTTTTT.